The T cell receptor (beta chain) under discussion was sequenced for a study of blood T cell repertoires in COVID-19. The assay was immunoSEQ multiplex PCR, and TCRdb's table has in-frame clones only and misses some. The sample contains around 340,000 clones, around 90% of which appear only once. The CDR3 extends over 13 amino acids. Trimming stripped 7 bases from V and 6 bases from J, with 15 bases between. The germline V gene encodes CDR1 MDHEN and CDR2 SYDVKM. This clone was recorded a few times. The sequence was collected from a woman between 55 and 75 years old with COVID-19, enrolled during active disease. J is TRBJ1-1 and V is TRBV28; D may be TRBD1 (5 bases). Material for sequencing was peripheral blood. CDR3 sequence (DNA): TGTGCCAGCACTTGGGGAGGGGTCCCTGAAGCTTTCTTT. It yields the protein CASTWGGVPEAFF.